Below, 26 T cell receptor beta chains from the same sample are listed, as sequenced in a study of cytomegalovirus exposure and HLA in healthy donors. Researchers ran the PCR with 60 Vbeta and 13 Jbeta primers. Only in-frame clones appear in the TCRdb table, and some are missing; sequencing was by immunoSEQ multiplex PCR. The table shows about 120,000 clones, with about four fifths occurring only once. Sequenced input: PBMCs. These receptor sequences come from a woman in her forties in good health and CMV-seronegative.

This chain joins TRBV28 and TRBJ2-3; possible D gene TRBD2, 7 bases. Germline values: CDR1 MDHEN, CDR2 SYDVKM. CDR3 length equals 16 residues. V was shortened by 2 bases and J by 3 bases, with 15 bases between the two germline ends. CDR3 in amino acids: CASSLRGDYTTDTQYF. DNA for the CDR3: TGTGCCAGCAGTTTAAGGGGGGACTATACAACAGATACGCAGTATTTT. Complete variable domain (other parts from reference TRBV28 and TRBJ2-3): DVKVTQSSRYLVKRTGEKVFLECVQDMDHENMFWYRQDPGLGLRLIYFSYDVKMKEKGDIPEGYSVSREKKERFSLILESASTNQTSMYLCASSLRGDYTTDTQYFGPGTRLTVL.

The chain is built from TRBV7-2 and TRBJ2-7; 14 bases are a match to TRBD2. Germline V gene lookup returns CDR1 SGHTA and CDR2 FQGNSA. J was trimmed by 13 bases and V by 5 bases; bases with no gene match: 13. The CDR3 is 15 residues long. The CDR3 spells CASSTAGLAGEGIYF. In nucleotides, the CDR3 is TGTGCCAGCAGCACTGCGGGACTAGCGGGAGAGGGGATCTACTTC.

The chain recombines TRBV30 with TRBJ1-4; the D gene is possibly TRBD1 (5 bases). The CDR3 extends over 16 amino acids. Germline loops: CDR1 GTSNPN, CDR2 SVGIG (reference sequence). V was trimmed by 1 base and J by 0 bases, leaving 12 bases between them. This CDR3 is CAWSGYRTSTNEKLFF. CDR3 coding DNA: TGTGCCTGGAGTGGATACAGGACCTCAACTAATGAAAAACTGTTTTTT.

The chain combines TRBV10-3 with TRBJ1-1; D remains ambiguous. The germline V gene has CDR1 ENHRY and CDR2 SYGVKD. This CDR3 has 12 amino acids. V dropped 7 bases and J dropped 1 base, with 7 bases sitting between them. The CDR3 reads CAINSGNTEAFF. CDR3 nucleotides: TGTGCCATCAATTCGGGGAACACTGAAGCTTTCTTT.

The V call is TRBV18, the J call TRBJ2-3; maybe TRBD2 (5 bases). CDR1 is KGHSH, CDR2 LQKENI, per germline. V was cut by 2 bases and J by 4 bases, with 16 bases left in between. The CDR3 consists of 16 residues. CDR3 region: CASSPRAADEPDTQYF. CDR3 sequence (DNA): TGTGCCAGCTCACCAAGGGCAGCGGACGAGCCAGATACGCAGTATTTT.

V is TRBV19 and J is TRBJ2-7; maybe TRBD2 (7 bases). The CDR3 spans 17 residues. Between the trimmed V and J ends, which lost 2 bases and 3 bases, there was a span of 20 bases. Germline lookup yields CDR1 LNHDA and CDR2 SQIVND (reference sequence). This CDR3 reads CASSISGGALGNYEQYF. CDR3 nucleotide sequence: TGTGCCAGTAGTATATCGGGGGGCGCCCTTGGAAACTACGAGCAGTACTTC. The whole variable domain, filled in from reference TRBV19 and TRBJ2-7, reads DGGITQSPKYLFRKEGQNVTLSCEQNLNHDAMYWYRQDPGQGLRLIYYSQIVNDFQKGDIAEGYSVSREKKESFPLTVTSAQKNPTAFYLCASSISGGALGNYEQYFGPGTRLTVT.

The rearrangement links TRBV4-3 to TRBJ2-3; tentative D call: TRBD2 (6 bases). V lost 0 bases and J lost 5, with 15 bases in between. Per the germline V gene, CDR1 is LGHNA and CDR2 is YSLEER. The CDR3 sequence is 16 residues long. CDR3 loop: CASSQDIRGGGDTQYF. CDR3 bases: TGCGCCAGCAGCCAAGATATTCGGGGAGGAGGAGATACGCAGTATTTT.

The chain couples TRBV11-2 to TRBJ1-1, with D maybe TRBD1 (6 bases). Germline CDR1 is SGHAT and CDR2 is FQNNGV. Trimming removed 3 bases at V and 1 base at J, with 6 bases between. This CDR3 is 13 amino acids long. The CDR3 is CASSLGQNTEAFF. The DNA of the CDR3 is TGTGCCAGCAGCTTGGGACAGAACACTGAAGCTTTCTTT.

DNA of the CDR3: TGTGCCAGCAGCCCTAACTTCGGGCTAGCGGGAGTCAACACAGATACGCAGTATTTT. Amino acid sequence: CASSPNFGLAGVNTDTQYF. V usage is TRBV7-8 and J usage is TRBJ2-3, with TRBD2 identical over 10 bases. J lost 2 bases, V lost 5 bases, and 16 bases had no gene match. The germline gives CDR1 SGHVS, CDR2 FQNEAQ. The CDR3 spans 19 residues.

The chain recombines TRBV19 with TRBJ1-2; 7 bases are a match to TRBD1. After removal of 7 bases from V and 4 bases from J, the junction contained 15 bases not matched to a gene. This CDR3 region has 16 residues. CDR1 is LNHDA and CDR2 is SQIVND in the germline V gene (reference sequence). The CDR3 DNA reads TGTGCCAGTACCCAATTTCCGACGACAGGGTTCTATGGCTACACCTTC. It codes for CASTQFPTTGFYGYTF.

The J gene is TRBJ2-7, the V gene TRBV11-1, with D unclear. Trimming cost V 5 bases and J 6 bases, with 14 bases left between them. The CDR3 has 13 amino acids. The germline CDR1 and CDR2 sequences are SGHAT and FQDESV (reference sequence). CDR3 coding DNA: TGTGCCAGCAGCCCAACTCTCACCCCCGAGCAGTACTTC. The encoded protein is CASSPTLTPEQYF.

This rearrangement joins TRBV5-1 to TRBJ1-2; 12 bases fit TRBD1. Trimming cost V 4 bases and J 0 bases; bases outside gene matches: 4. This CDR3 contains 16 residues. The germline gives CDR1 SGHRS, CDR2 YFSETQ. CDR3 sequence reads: CASSPGTGGPNYGYTF. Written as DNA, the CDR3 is TGCGCCAGCAGCCCCGGGACAGGGGGCCCTAACTATGGCTACACCTTC. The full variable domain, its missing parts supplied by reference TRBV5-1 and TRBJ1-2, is KAGVTQTPRYLIKTRGQQVTLSCSPISGHRSVSWYQQTPGQGLQFLFEYFSETQRNKGNFPGRFSGRQFSNSRSEMNVSTLELGDSALYLCASSPGTGGPNYGYTFGSGTRLTVV.

The CDR3 is CASREPGRADGELFF. Written as DNA, the CDR3 is TGTGCCAGCAGGGAACCCGGCAGGGCTGACGGGGAGCTGTTTTTT. The chain joins TRBV6-1 to TRBJ2-2; the D gene is possibly TRBD1 (5 bases). V gave up 6 bases and J gave up 7 bases, with 18 bases separating them. Germline values: CDR1 MNHNS, CDR2 SASEGT. The CDR3 loop spans 15 amino acids.

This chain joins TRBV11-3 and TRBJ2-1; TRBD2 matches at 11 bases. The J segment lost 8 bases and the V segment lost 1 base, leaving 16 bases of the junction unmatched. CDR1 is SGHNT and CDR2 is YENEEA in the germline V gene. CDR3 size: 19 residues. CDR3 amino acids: CASSLGRLAGGRVVDEQFF. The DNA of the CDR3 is TGTGCCAGCAGCTTAGGTCGGCTAGCGGGGGGAAGAGTAGTTGATGAGCAGTTCTTC.

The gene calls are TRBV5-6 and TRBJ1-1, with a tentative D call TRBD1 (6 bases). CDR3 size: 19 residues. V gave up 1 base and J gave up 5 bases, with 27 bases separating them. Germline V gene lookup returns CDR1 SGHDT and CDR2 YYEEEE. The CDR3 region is CASSLLLALRRGAKTEAFF. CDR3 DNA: TGTGCCAGCAGCTTGCTTCTGGCTCTACGGCGGGGGGCGAAAACTGAAGCTTTCTTT.

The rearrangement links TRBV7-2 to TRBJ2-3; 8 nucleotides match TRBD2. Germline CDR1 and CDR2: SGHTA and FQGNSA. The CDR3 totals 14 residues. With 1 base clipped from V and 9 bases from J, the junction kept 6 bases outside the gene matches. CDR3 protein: CASSLDLRGGTQYF. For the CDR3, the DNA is TGTGCCAGCAGCTTAGATCTCCGGGGGGGGACGCAGTATTTT.

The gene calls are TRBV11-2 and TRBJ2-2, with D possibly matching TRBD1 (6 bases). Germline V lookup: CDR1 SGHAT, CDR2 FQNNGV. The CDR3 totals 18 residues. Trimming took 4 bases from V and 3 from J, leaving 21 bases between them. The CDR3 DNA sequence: TGTGCCAGCAGCTCCGGGTCATATGGGGGCTGGGACACCGGGGAGCTGTTTTTT. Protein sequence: CASSSGSYGGWDTGELFF.

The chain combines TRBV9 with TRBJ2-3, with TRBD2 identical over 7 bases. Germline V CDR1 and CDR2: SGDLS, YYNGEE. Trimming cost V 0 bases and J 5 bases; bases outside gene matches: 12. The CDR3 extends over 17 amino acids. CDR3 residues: CASSVGGARELRDTQYF. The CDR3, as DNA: TGTGCCAGCAGCGTAGGAGGTGCGCGGGAGCTTAGAGATACGCAGTATTTT.

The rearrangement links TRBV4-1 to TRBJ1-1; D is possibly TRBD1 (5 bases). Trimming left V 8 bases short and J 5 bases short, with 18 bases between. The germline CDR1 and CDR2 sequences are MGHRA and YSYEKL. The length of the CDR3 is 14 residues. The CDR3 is CASSGPLKGTEAFF. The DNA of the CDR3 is TGCGCCAGCTCTGGGCCGCTCAAGGGGACTGAAGCTTTCTTT.

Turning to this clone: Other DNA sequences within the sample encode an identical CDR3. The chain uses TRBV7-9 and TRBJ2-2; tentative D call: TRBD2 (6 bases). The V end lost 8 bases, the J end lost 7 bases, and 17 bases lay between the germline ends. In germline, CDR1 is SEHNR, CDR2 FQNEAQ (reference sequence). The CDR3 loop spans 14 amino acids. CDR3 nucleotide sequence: TGTGCCAGCCGGCCGGGGGTCCGAGGCGGGGAGCTGTTTTTT. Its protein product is CASRPGVRGGELFF. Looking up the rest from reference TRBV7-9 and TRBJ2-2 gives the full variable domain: DTGVSQNPRHKITKRGQNVTFRCDPISEHNRLYWYRQTLGQGPEFLTYFQNEAQLEKSRLLSDRFSAERPKGSFSTLEIQRTEQGDSAMYLCASRPGVRGGELFFGEGSRLTVL.

CDR3 amino acids: CASSPWTGAQDEQYF. Written as DNA, the CDR3 is TGTGCCAGCAGCCCGTGGACAGGCGCTCAGGACGAGCAGTACTTC. The V call is TRBV7-9, the J call TRBJ2-7, with 7 bases that match TRBD1. The CDR3 loop spans 15 amino acids. Germline V lookup: CDR1 SEHNR, CDR2 FQNEAQ (reference sequence). Germline trimming cut 5 bases from V and 5 bases from J; bases unmatched to any gene: 12. Drawing the rest from reference TRBV7-9 and TRBJ2-7, the complete variable domain is DTGVSQNPRHKITKRGQNVTFRCDPISEHNRLYWYRQTLGQGPEFLTYFQNEAQLEKSRLLSDRFSAERPKGSFSTLEIQRTEQGDSAMYLCASSPWTGAQDEQYFGPGTRLTVT.

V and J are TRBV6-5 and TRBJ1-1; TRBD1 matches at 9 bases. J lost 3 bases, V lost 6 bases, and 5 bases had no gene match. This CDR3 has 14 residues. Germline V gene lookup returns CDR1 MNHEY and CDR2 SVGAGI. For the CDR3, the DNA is TGTGCCAGCAGACTACAGGGGGCGGACACTGAAGCTTTCTTT. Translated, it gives CASRLQGADTEAFF.

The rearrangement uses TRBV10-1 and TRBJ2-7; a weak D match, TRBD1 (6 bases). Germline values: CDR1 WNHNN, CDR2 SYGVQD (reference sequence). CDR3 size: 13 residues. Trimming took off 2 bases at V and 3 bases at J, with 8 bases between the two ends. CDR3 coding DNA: TGCGCCAGCAGTGAGCGGGACATCTACGAGCAGTACTTC. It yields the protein CASSERDIYEQYF.

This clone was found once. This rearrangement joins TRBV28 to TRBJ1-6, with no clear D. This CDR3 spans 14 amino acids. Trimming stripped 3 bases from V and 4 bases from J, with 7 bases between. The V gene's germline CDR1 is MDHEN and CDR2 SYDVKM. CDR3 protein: CASSFGSYNSPLHF. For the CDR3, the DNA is TGTGCCAGCAGTTTTGGCAGTTATAATTCACCCCTCCACTTT. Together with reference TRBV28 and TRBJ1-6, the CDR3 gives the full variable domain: DVKVTQSSRYLVKRTGEKVFLECVQDMDHENMFWYRQDPGLGLRLIYFSYDVKMKEKGDIPEGYSVSREKKERFSLILESASTNQTSMYLCASSFGSYNSPLHFGNGTRLTVT.

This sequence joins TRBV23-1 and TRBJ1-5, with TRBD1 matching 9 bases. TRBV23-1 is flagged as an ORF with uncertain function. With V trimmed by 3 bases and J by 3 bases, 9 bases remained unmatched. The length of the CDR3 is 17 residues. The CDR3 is CASSHNKDRGDNQPQHF. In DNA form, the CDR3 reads TGCGCCAGCAGTCACAACAAGGACAGGGGAGACAATCAGCCCCAGCATTTT.

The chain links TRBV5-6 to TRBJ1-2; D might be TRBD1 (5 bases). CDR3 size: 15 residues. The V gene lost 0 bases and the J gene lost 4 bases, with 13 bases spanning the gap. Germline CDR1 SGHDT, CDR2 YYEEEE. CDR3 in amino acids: CASSLGGLSTYGYTF. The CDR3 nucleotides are TGTGCCAGCAGCTTGGGGGGACTATCTACCTATGGCTACACCTTC.